This T cell receptor (beta chain) originates from a study of blood T cell repertoires in COVID-19. Background on the study: Collection of acute and convalescent COVID-19 samples took place in the United States, Italy and Spain.

V lost 2 bases, J lost 0 bases, and 12 bases lay in between. The CDR3 loop spans 16 amino acids. Per the germline V gene, CDR1 is SGHNT and CDR2 is YYREEE (reference sequence). Original handling: The authors estimated nucleated cell counts from reference gene primer amplification. Generated by immunoSEQ multiplex PCR, the TCRdb table keeps only in-frame clones and is missing some. Clone size and V and J calls were adopted from that table, with D and trimming inferred from the DNA. Seen here are approximately 31,000 clones, around 86% observed once, and the top ten hold roughly 18%. This receptor was identified in a woman aged 60 to 75 with active COVID-19. Sequenced material: peripheral blood. This chain uses TRBV5-4 with TRBJ2-1, with D maybe TRBD2 (6 bases). The CDR3 is CASSFLRGSSYNEQFF. The CDR3 DNA is TGTGCCAGCAGCTTCTTGCGGGGTAGCTCCTACAATGAGCAGTTCTTC.